This T cell receptor (beta chain) was recorded in a study of control samples from healthy donors and cancer patients. Sequenced by immunoSEQ multiplex PCR; TCRdb stores in-frame clones only, minus some. The sample lists 150,000 to 190,000 clones, 93% occurring once. The CDR3 consists of 15 residues. Germline CDR1 is GTSNPN and CDR2 is SVGIG (reference sequence). V trimming: 4 bases; J trimming: 3 bases; junction bases outside the gene matches: 6. Sequencing used blood. The receptor was isolated from a man aged 50 to 59 in good health. The rearrangement uses TRBV30 and TRBJ2-6, with TRBD2 matching over 7 bases. Here the CDR3 reads CAWNPSGGGANVLTF. The CDR3 nucleotides read TGTGCCTGGAACCCCTCGGGGGGTGGGGCCAACGTCCTGACTTTC.